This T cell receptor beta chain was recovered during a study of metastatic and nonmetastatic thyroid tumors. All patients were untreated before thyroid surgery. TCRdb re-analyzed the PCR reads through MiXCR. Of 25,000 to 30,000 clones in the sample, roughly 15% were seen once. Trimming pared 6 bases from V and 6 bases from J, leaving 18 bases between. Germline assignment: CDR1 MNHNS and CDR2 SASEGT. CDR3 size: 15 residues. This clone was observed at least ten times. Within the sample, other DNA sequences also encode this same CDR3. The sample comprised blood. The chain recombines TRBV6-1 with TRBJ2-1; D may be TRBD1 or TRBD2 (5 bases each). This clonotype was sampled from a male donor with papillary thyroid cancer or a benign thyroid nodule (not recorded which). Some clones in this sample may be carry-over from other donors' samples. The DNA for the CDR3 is TGTGCCAGCAGAGAGCCGGGACCGGAGCTCAATGAGCAGTTCTTC. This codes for CASREPGPELNEQFF.